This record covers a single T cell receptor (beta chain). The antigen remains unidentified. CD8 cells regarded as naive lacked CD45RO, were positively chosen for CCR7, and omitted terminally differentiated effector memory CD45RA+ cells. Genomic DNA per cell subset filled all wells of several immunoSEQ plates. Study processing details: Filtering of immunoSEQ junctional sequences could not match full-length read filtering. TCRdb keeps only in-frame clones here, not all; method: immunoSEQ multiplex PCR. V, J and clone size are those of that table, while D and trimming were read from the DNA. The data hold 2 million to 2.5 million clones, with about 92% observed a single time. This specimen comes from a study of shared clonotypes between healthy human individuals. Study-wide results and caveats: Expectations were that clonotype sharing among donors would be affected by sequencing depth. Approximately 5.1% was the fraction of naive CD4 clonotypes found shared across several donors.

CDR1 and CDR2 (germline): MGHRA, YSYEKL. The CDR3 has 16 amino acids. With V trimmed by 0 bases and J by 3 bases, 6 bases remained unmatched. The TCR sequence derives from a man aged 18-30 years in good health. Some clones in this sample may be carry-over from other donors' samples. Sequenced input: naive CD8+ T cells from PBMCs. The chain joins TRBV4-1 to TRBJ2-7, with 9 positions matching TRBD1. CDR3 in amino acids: CASSQETGTGLYEQYF. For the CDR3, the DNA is TGCGCCAGCAGCCAAGAGACCGGGACAGGGCTCTACGAGCAGTACTTC.